The source of this TCR beta chain is a study of T cell responses to AZD1222 COVID-19 vaccine. Study results and caveats: Recipients of two AZD1222 doses showed rising Spike-specific TCR breadth and depth.

The ends lost 2 bases at V and 10 bases at J; junction bases unmatched: 7. The CDR3 runs to 15 residues. Germline V gene sequence: CDR1 MNHEY, CDR2 SVGAGI. TCRdb's copy holds only in-frame clones and misses some; the assay was immunoSEQ multiplex PCR. The sample consists of approximately 84,000 clones, 70% to 90% of them appearing once. In the case of this clone: What it binds is not known.

The material was peripheral blood, obtained 28 days after the second AZD1222 dose. The chain recombines TRBV6-5 with TRBJ1-6; the match to TRBD1 covers 8 bases. This TCR was recovered from an adult who received the AZD1222 COVID-19 vaccine. This chain's CDR3 is CASSYGTGGGSPLHF. The CDR3 DNA sequence: TGTGCCAGCAGTTACGGGACAGGCGGAGGGTCACCCCTCCACTTT.